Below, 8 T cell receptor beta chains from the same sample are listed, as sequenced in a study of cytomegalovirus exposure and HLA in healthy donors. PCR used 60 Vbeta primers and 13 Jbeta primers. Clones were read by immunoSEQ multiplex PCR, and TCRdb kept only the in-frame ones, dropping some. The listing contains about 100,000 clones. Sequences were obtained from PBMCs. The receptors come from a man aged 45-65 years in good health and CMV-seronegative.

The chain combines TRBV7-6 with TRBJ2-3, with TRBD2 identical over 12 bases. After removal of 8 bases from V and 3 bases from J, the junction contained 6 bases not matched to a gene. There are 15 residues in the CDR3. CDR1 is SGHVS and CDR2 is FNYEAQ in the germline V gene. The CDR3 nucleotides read TGTGCCAGCCGACGGACTAGCGGGGCAACAGATACGCAGTATTTT. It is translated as CASRRTSGATDTQYF.

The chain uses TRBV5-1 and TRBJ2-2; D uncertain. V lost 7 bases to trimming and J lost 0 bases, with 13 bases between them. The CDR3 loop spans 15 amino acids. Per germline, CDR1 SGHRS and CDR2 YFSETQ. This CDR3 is CASAPRQANTGELFF. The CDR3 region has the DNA TGCGCCAGCGCCCCCCGCCAGGCGAACACCGGGGAGCTGTTTTTT.

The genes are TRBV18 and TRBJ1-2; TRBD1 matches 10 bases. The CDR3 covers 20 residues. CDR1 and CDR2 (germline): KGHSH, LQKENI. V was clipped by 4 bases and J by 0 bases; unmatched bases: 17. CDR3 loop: CASSLSHKATGGASNYGYTF. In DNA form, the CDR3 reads TGTGCCAGCTCACTTTCCCACAAAGCGACAGGGGGCGCTTCTAACTATGGCTACACCTTC. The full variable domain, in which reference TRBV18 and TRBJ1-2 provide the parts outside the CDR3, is NAGVMQNPRHLVRRRGQEARLRCSPMKGHSHVYWYRQLPEEGLKFMVYLQKENIIDESGMPKERFSAEFPKEGPSILRIQQVVRGDSAAYFCASSLSHKATGGASNYGYTFGSGTRLTVV.

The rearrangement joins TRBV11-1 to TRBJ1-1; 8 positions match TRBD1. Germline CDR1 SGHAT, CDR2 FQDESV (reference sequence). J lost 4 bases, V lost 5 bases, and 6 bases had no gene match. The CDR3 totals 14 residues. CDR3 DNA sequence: TGTGCCAGCAGCCTAGACAGGGGTGGCACTGAAGCTTTCTTT. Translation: CASSLDRGGTEAFF.

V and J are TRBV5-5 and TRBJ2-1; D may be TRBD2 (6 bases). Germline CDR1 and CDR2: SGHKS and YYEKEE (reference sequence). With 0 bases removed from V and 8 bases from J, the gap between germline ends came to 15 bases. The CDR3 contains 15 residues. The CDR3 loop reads CASSLVAGSTHEQFF. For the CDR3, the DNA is TGTGCCAGCAGCTTGGTGGCCGGGAGCACCCATGAGCAGTTCTTC. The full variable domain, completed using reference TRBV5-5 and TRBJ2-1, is DAGVTQSPTHLIKTRGQQVTLRCSPISGHKSVSWYQQVLGQGPQFIFQYYEKEERGRGNFPDRFSARQFPNYSSELNVNALLLGDSALYLCASSLVAGSTHEQFFGPGTRLTVL.

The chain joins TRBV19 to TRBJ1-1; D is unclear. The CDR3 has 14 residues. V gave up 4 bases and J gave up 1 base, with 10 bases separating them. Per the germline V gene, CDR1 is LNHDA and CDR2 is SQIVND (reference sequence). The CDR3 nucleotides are TGTGCCAGTAGTACTTCGGGAGCGAACACTGAAGCTTTCTTT. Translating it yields CASSTSGANTEAFF.

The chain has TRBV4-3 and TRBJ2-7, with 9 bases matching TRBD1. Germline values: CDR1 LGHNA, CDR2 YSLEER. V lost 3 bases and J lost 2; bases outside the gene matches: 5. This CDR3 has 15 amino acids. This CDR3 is CASSQGRDRAYEQYF. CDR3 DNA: TGCGCCAGCAGCCAGGGGCGGGACAGGGCCTACGAGCAGTACTTC.

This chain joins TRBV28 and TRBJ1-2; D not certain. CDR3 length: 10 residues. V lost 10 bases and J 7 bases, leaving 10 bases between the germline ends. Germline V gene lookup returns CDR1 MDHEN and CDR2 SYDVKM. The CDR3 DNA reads TGTGCCACTACTATGAGTGGCTACACCTTC. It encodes CATTMSGYTF.